One and the same sample provided the 5 T cell receptor beta chains below, sequenced in a study of blood T cell repertoires in COVID-19. Sequencing was performed with immunoSEQ multiplex PCR; in TCRdb, only in-frame clones are kept and a portion is missing. This sample has some 280,000 clones, with 70% to 90% found just once. Sequenced sample: peripheral blood. The receptors derive from a woman between 45 and 65 years old with active or convalescent COVID-19.

V usage is TRBV29-1 and J usage is TRBJ1-5; 8 bases line up with TRBD1. Trimming at V came to 5 bases and at J to 5 bases, leaving 5 bases not matched to a gene. Germline V CDR1 and CDR2: SQVTM, ANQGSEA. The CDR3 runs 13 residues. Here the CDR3 DNA reads TGCAGCGTTAAACAGGGGGTCGATCAGCCCCAGCATTTT. Translated: CSVKQGVDQPQHF.

The chain couples TRBV9 to TRBJ1-6; no clear D. V was trimmed by 3 bases and J by 7 bases, leaving 14 bases between them. This CDR3 contains 15 residues. Germline CDR1 reads SGDLS; CDR2 reads YYNGEE. CDR3 in DNA: TGTGCCAGCAGCGCGGAGGCAGGAAAGAATTCACCCCTCCACTTT. Its protein product is CASSAEAGKNSPLHF.

The chain couples TRBV5-1 to TRBJ2-1; 7 bases fit TRBD2. Germline assignment: CDR1 SGHRS and CDR2 YFSETQ. V trimming: 5 bases; J trimming: 0 bases; junction bases outside the gene matches: 8. The CDR3 runs 16 residues. CDR3 residues: CASRAASGSSYNEQFF. CDR3 sequence (DNA): TGCGCCAGCAGGGCGGCTAGCGGAAGCTCCTACAATGAGCAGTTCTTC.

The chain has TRBV27 and TRBJ2-2; D gene uncertain. Germline assignment: CDR1 MNHEY and CDR2 SMNVEV (reference sequence). V lost 5 bases to trimming and J lost 0 bases, with 10 bases between them. The CDR3 contains 15 residues. This chain's CDR3 is CASSRSVSNTGELFF. The DNA of the CDR3 is TGTGCCAGCAGTCGAAGCGTGTCGAACACCGGGGAGCTGTTTTTT.

V usage is TRBV12-3 or TRBV12-4 and J usage is TRBJ1-2, with no clear D. V was shortened by 2 bases and J by 8 bases, with 12 bases between the two germline ends. The CDR3 length is 13 residues. The CDR3 coding sequence is TGTGCCAGCAGTTTAATGGCAGTTCGCGGCTACACCTTC. Amino acid sequence: CASSLMAVRGYTF.